The clone carrying this T cell receptor (beta chain) was detected many times. This specimen belongs to a study of T-cell reconstitution after alpha-beta-depleted transplantation in children. This sample's TCRbeta library carried unique molecular identifier barcodes. TCRdb re-analysed the PCR reads in MiXCR, keeping a single row per CDR3 protein. Of about 340,000 distinct CDR3 sequences listed, around 15% are singletons. The sequences come from PBMCs, mostly from graft donor cells, collected 360 days after TCRalphabeta/CD19-depleted stem cell transplant. The TCR originated in a male patient aged 2-9 years who had a stem cell transplant for acute lymphoblastic leukemia, so the T cells may come from the graft donor.

The CDR3 nucleotides are TGTGCCAGCAGTTTTCAATGGCGGGAGAGGGACACCGGGGAGCTGTTTTTT. This translates into CASSFQWRERDTGELFF. This chain joins TRBV12-3 or TRBV12-4 and TRBJ2-2, with 7 bases identical to TRBD2. V was pared by 3 bases and J by 3 bases, with 10 bases of the junction left unmatched. The CDR3 runs to 17 residues.